The 20 T cell receptor beta chains reported below all come from one sample, sequenced in a study of CD8+ T cells in alopecia areata (dated by TCRdb to the late 2010s). Library preparation was by the immunoSEQ multiplex PCR assay. RNA was extracted from all samples and reverse transcribed into cDNA, which served as template for TCR sequencing. TCRdb holds this immuneACCESS table with in-frame rearrangements only. Some clones are missing; in checked studies, unresolved V genes explain under half, and the rest has no known cause. The sample includes about 200,000 clones, with approximately 53% observed a single time. Under 5% of the sample belongs to the ten largest clones. Sequencing was carried out using CD8+ T cells sorted from blood. The origin of the receptors is a human donor in good health.

This clone was counted a few times. The V and J genes are TRBV2 and TRBJ1-2; no firm D call. The germline V gene encodes CDR1 SNHLY and CDR2 FYNNEI. The CDR3 loop spans 8 amino acids. Trimming removed 6 bases at V and 8 bases at J, with 1 base between. CDR3 nucleotide sequence: TGTGCCAGCAGCGGCTACACCTTC. This encodes CASSGYTF.

The V call is TRBV2, the J call TRBJ2-7; tentative D call: TRBD1 (6 bases). Germline lookup yields CDR1 SNHLY and CDR2 FYNNEI. Trimming removed 1 base at V and 4 bases at J, with 11 bases between. The CDR3 totals 14 residues. The CDR3 sequence: CASSEGGQGYEQYF. As DNA, the CDR3 is TGTGCCAGCAGTGAAGGAGGGCAGGGGTACGAGCAGTACTTC.

This chain joins TRBV9 and TRBJ1-2, with D maybe TRBD1 (5 bases). V dropped 4 bases and J dropped 4 bases, with 11 bases sitting between them. The CDR3 runs 13 residues. Germline V lookup: CDR1 SGDLS, CDR2 YYNGEE. CDR3 amino acids: CASSLGTFYGYTF. DNA for the CDR3: TGTGCCAGCAGCTTAGGGACGTTCTATGGCTACACCTTC.

The chain recombines TRBV7-9 with TRBJ2-5; TRBD1 might be the D (6 bases). The V end was cut by 8 bases, the J end by 2 bases, with 18 bases between. The germline CDR1 and CDR2 sequences are SEHNR and FQNEAQ (reference sequence). The CDR3 totals 15 residues. The CDR3 here is CASSLVRTEQETQYF. CDR3 coding DNA: TGTGCCAGCTCCTTAGTCCGGACAGAGCAAGAGACCCAGTACTTC.

The sample holds a few counts of this clone. This chain uses TRBV29-1 with TRBJ2-3; D is ambiguous. The CDR3 contains 14 residues. CDR1 is SQVTM, CDR2 ANQGSEA, per germline. V lost 6 bases to trimming and J lost 1 base, with 14 bases between them. CDR3 sequence (DNA): TGCAGCGTCCCCTGGGAACGCGGCACAGATACGCAGTATTTT. It specifies CSVPWERGTDTQYF.

The chain employs TRBV4-1 and TRBJ1-2; 9 bases align to TRBD1. The ends lost 0 bases at V and 8 bases at J; junction bases unmatched: 10. This CDR3 has 16 residues. Per the germline V gene, CDR1 is MGHRA and CDR2 is YSYEKL. As DNA, the CDR3 is TGCGCCAGCAGCCAAGATAGAGAACAGGGGGCCTGGGGCTACACCTTC. It translates to CASSQDREQGAWGYTF.

The CDR3 sequence is CASRTSDSYNEQFF. In DNA form, the CDR3 reads TGTGCCAGCAGGACTTCGGACTCCTACAATGAGCAGTTCTTC. This rearrangement joins TRBV11-2 to TRBJ2-1; D uncertain. The CDR3 totals 14 residues. The germline CDR1 and CDR2 sequences are SGHAT and FQNNGV. With 6 bases removed from V and 0 bases from J, the gap between germline ends came to 9 bases.

In this sample, this clone turned up a few times. This sequence joins TRBV13 and TRBJ2-1; weak D call: TRBD2 (6 bases). Germline V lookup: CDR1 PRHDT, CDR2 FYEKMQ (reference sequence). The CDR3 has 14 amino acids. V was cut by 2 bases and J by 5 bases, with 10 bases left in between. In DNA, the CDR3 is TGTGCCAGCAGCTTAAGGGGACTTAACAATGAGCAGTTCTTC. Its protein product is CASSLRGLNNEQFF.

The V gene is TRBV4-2, the J gene TRBJ1-2, with unresolved D. This CDR3 is 15 amino acids long. Trimming left V 4 bases short and J 4 bases short, with 16 bases between. Germline V lookup: CDR1 LGHNA, CDR2 YNFKEQ. DNA for the CDR3: TGTGCCAGCAGCCTCCGGACGGAGTTATCCTATGGCTACACCTTC. Translated: CASSLRTELSYGYTF.

The rearrangement joins TRBV2 to TRBJ1-1, with D unclear. Trimming cost V 8 bases and J 1 base, with 8 bases left between them. Germline lookup yields CDR1 SNHLY and CDR2 FYNNEI. The CDR3 sequence is 12 residues long. CDR3 loop: CASRSKNTEAFF. The CDR3 region has the DNA TGTGCCAGCCGTAGCAAGAACACTGAAGCTTTCTTT.

A remark on this clone: Other nucleotide sequences from this sample produce the same CDR3. The chain couples TRBV29-1 to TRBJ1-2; no reliable D call. Trimming cost V 6 bases and J 4 bases, with 6 bases left between them. Germline V gives CDR1 SQVTM, CDR2 ANQGSEA. The CDR3 length is 10 residues. The CDR3 spells CSVEGYGYTF. The CDR3 DNA follows: TGCAGCGTGGAGGGCTATGGCTACACCTTC.

V gene TRBV7-3 combines with J gene TRBJ2-7; weak D call: TRBD2 (6 bases). The CDR3 sequence is 12 residues long. Germline loops: CDR1 SGHTA, CDR2 FQGTGA. Trimming removed 10 bases at V and 5 bases at J, with 15 bases between. The CDR3 nucleotides read TGTGCCACCGCCGGCGGGGATGACGAGCAGTACTTC. This translates into CATAGGDDEQYF.

This clone has a handful of counts. The rearrangement uses TRBV14 and TRBJ1-5; D gene uncertain. Trimming removed 1 base at V and 6 bases at J, with 7 bases between. The CDR3 is made up of 13 amino acids. Germline-derived CDR1 and CDR2 are SGHDN and FVKESK. As DNA, the CDR3 is TGTGCCAGCAGCCAAGGTTGGGGTCAGCCCCAGCATTTT. Amino acids: CASSQGWGQPQHF.

V and J are TRBV30 and TRBJ1-2; 7 positions agree with TRBD1. Germline V gene sequence: CDR1 GTSNPN, CDR2 SVGIG (reference sequence). This CDR3 is 12 amino acids long. Germline trimming cut 5 bases from V and 7 bases from J; bases unmatched to any gene: 7. The CDR3 loop is CAWVTGVAGYTF. The CDR3 region has the DNA TGTGCCTGGGTCACAGGGGTTGCTGGCTACACCTTC.

This chain joins TRBV4-2 and TRBJ2-1; 7 bases align to TRBD2. V gave up 8 bases and J gave up 3 bases; unmatched junction bases: 4. Germline V lookup: CDR1 LGHNA, CDR2 YNFKEQ. This CDR3 contains 13 residues. CDR3 sequence (DNA): TGTGCCAGCTGGGCTAGCGGCTACAATGAGCAGTTCTTC. Protein: CASWASGYNEQFF.

The chain couples TRBV11-2 to TRBJ2-5, with D maybe TRBD1 (6 bases). V lost 5 bases and J lost 5, with 18 bases in between. Germline CDR1 and CDR2: SGHAT and FQNNGV. This CDR3 is 15 amino acids long. The CDR3 protein is CASSTWTGQGETQYF. CDR3 bases: TGTGCCAGCAGCACCTGGACCGGCCAGGGGGAGACCCAGTACTTC. The variable domain in full, completed from reference TRBV11-2 and TRBJ2-5, reads EAGVAQSPRYKIIEKRQSVAFWCNPISGHATLYWYQQILGQGPKLLIQFQNNGVVDDSQLPKDRFSAERLKGVDSTLKIQPAKLEDSAVYLCASSTWTGQGETQYFGPGTRLLVL.

V gene TRBV4-1 combines with J gene TRBJ2-3, with D tentatively TRBD2 (6 bases). CDR3 length: 14 amino acids. V dropped 1 base and J dropped 4 bases, with 9 bases sitting between them. Per the germline V gene, CDR1 is MGHRA and CDR2 is YSYEKL. The CDR3 coding sequence is TGCGCCAGCAGCCAAGGGGACTCGGCAGATACGCAGTATTTT. Its translation: CASSQGDSADTQYF.

The chain employs TRBV29-1 and TRBJ2-5; the D gene is possibly TRBD2 (6 bases). Gene TRBJ2-7 matches the end of the DNA better, so the J call may be wrong. The CDR3 runs to 13 residues. CDR1 and CDR2 from the germline V gene are SQVTM and ANQGSEA. The CDR3 region is CSADDGGSYEQYF. CDR3 DNA sequence: TGCAGCGCTGACGACGGGGGCTCCTACGAGCAGTACTTC.

The V gene is TRBV13, the J gene TRBJ1-2; 7 nucleotides line up with TRBD1. Per germline, CDR1 PRHDT and CDR2 FYEKMQ (reference sequence). This CDR3 contains 15 residues. Unmatched junction bases numbered 15, after V lost 0 bases and J lost 14 bases. CDR3 sequence: CASSLGTRSGKTGTF. CDR3 sequence (DNA): TGTGCCAGCAGCTTAGGTACCCGATCGGGGAAGACAGGGACCTTC.

As concerns this clone: The same CDR3 can be traced to other DNA sequences in this sample. The rearrangement joins TRBV4-1 to TRBJ2-7; unclear D gene. Germline CDR1 is MGHRA and CDR2 is YSYEKL. This CDR3 is built from 13 residues. V shed 1 base and J shed 0 bases, with 4 bases lying between them. CDR3 in DNA: TGCGCCAGCAGCCAAGGACTCTCCTACGAGCAGTACTTC. Its protein product is CASSQGLSYEQYF.